These T cell receptor beta chains were read from a single sample in a study of Ad26.COV2.S vaccination and SARS-CoV-2 variants. Assay used: immunoSEQ multiplex PCR; TCRdb lists only in-frame clones, some missing. The sample includes around 300,000 clones, around 90% of them seen just once. The sequencing used peripheral blood, collected in a trial of Ad26.COV2.S vaccine versus placebo. The receptors were sampled from a person between 18 and 59 years old who received the Ad26.COV2.S COVID-19 vaccine or a placebo. CDR3s include the opening cysteine and the closing phenylalanine or tryptophan. The order of the fields is D gene, clone size, J gene, V gene, CDR3 DNA, CDR3 protein. The D gene is left open where the match is weak. Clone size appears in some rows only: once, few, many, or a class for an expanded clone.

TRBD1,.,TRBJ2-7,TRBV2,TGTGCCAGCCAGGGGACAGGGGTTGGCGAGCAGTACTTC,CASQGTGVGEQYF
.,.,TRBJ1-2,TRBV27,TGTGCCTGCAACTATGGCTACACCTTC,CACNYGYTF
.,once,TRBJ2-3,TRBV9,TGTGCCAGCAGCGTAGAGGCGGGGCTAGATACGCAGTATTTT,CASSVEAGLDTQYF
.,once,TRBJ2-7,TRBV4-2,TGTGCCAGCAGCCAAGATTGGTCTGACGAGCAGTACTTC,CASSQDWSDEQYF
.,.,TRBJ2-1,TRBV4-1,TGCGCCAGCTCCCTTGGGGGCAATGAGCAGTTCTTC,CASSLGGNEQFF
.,few,TRBJ2-2,TRBV4-3,TGCGCCAGCAGCCGGTTGGCCGGGGAGCTGTTTTTT,CASSRLAGELFF
.,once,TRBJ2-1,TRBV5-6,TGTGCCAGCAGCCCCAGGGTCGAGCGGTTAAACTCCTACAATGAGCAGTTCTTC,CASSPRVERLNSYNEQFF
.,.,TRBJ1-2,TRBV30,TGTGCCTGGTCCGGGGGGGGCTATGGCTACACCTTC,CAWSGGGYGYTF
.,.,TRBJ1-1,TRBV27,TGTGCCAGCAGTCATAACACTGAAGCTTTCTTT,CASSHNTEAFF
.,.,TRBJ1-1,TRBV7-9,TGTGCCAGCAGCTCGGACATACTTACAGGGACTGAAGCTTTCTTT,CASSSDILTGTEAFF
.,.,TRBJ2-7,TRBV7-2,TGTGCCAGCAGCTTAGGTTCCAGTGCCTACGAGCAGTACTTC,CASSLGSSAYEQYF
.,.,TRBJ1-1,TRBV10-3,TGTGCCATCAGTGACCAGGGGCACACTGAAGCTTTCTTT,CAISDQGHTEAFF
TRBD1,once,TRBJ2-2,TRBV15,TGTGCCACCACCCCACGGAAGGGGGCCTACACCGGGGAGCTGTTTTTT,CATTPRKGAYTGELFF
.,.,TRBJ1-2,TRBV12-3/TRBV12-4,TGTGCCAGCAGACCTTGGACGGTAGATAGCTACACCTTC,CASRPWTVDSYTF
.,.,TRBJ2-3,TRBV19,TGTGCCAGTAGTATCCAGGGAATTGCCCGTACGCAGTATTTT,CASSIQGIARTQYF
TRBD2,.,TRBJ2-1,TRBV6-5,TGTGCCAGCAGCGCCGGGACTAGCCGAATAGGGGAGCAGTTCTTC,CASSAGTSRIGEQFF
.,.,TRBJ2-1,TRBV12-3/TRBV12-4,TGTGCCAGCAGTTTAATAGGAACCGATGAGCAGTTCTTC,CASSLIGTDEQFF
.,.,TRBJ2-1,TRBV6-5,TGTGCCAGCGCCGGGCCATCCCCCCATGAGCAGTTCTTC,CASAGPSPHEQFF
.,.,TRBJ2-2,TRBV28,TGTGCCAGCCGCCTGTGGGAAGACAACACCGGGGAGCTGTTTTTT,CASRLWEDNTGELFF
.,.,TRBJ1-5,TRBV3-1/TRBV3-2,TGTGCCAGCAGCCCTGACGCCTATATTGGTCAGCCCCAGCATTTT,CASSPDAYIGQPQHF
TRBD1,.,TRBJ2-7,TRBV13,TGTGCCAGCAGCTTAGGACAGGGGAAATTGGAGCAGTACTTC,CASSLGQGKLEQYF
TRBD1,.,TRBJ1-4,TRBV6-6,TGTGCCAGCAGTCAACAGGGGGCGAATTTTGGAAAACTGTTTTTT,CASSQQGANFGKLFF
TRBD1,.,TRBJ1-2,TRBV5-4,TGTGCCAGCAGCTTAGCCGGGACAGGGGGCACCTATGGCTACACCTTC,CASSLAGTGGTYGYTF
TRBD1,.,TRBJ1-1,TRBV11-2,TGTGCCAGCAGCTCGGGACAGGGGGCGGGTACTGAAGCTTTCTTT,CASSSGQGAGTEAFF
.,few,TRBJ1-2,TRBV4-1,TGCGCCAGCAGATTACAAGGGAGAGGGCCCAACTATGGCTACACCTTC,CASRLQGRGPNYGYTF
TRBD2,once,TRBJ2-1,TRBV29-1,TGCAGCGTTAAGGAAAGACATGCGCGGGAGACGGAGAGAGAGCAGTTCTTC,CSVKERHARETEREQFF
.,.,TRBJ2-7,TRBV18,TGTGCCAGCTCACCGTCCCCCGGGGAGCAGTACTTC,CASSPSPGEQYF
.,.,TRBJ2-2,TRBV25-1,TGTGCCAGCAGTGAATCTCGCACCGGGGAGCTGTTTTTT,CASSESRTGELFF
TRBD2,.,TRBJ2-2,TRBV4-3,TGCGCCAGCAGCCATGGGACTAGCGGAGATTCCACCGGGGAGCTGTTTTTT,CASSHGTSGDSTGELFF
.,once,TRBJ1-1,TRBV6-2/TRBV6-3,TGTGCCAGCAGTTACTTATTACGACAGGCGCCTTTTCCCAACTCCCACACTGAAGCTTTCTTT,CASSYLLRQAPFPNSHTEAFF
.,once,TRBJ1-4,TRBV25-1,TGTGCCAGCAGTGAGCAGGGTCTTAATGAAAAACTGTTTTTT,CASSEQGLNEKLFF
.,.,TRBJ2-1,TRBV3-1/TRBV3-2,TGTGCCAGCAGCCAAGGGGAGGAAGAGTTCTTC,CASSQGEEEFF
.,.,TRBJ1-4,TRBV5-6,TGTGCCAGCAGCTTGGCTACCCTTAATGAAAAACTGTTTTTT,CASSLATLNEKLFF
.,few,TRBJ1-2,TRBV9,TGTGCCAGCAGCGTAACAGCCGGGGGGCTCTATGGCTACACCTTC,CASSVTAGGLYGYTF
.,.,TRBJ1-4,TRBV10-3,TGTGCCATCAGTGATGCCGGACAGAAACTGTTTTTT,CAISDAGQKLFF
.,.,TRBJ1-6,TRBV13,TGTGCCAGCAGAATGAGTACGTTCGCGGGGAATTCACCCCTCCACTTT,CASRMSTFAGNSPLHF
.,once,TRBJ1-3,TRBV15,TGTGCCACCAGCAGAGATCTACAGTTCGGAAACACCATATATTTT,CATSRDLQFGNTIYF
.,.,TRBJ1-3,TRBV2,TGTGCCAGCAGGGGGGGAGCAGCTGGAAACACCATATATTTT,CASRGGAAGNTIYF
.,few,TRBJ1-6,TRBV19,TGTGCCAGTAGTGTGTGGGTCGGTCAGATGAATTCACCCCTCCACTTT,CASSVWVGQMNSPLHF
.,.,TRBJ2-3,TRBV30,TGTGCCTGGAGTCCGAAGAATACACAACTCACAGATACGCAGTATTTT,CAWSPKNTQLTDTQYF
.,.,TRBJ2-1,TRBV6-5,TGTGCCAGCAGAACTAGTTATGAGCAGTTCTTC,CASRTSYEQFF
TRBD2,.,TRBJ2-1,TRBV7-2,TGTGCCAGCAGCCCTCTTTCTAGCGGGGGGCTAAATGAGCAGTTCTTC,CASSPLSSGGLNEQFF
TRBD2,.,TRBJ2-3,TRBV29-1,TGCAGCGTTGAGGGACGGGGGGAAGATACGCAGTATTTT,CSVEGRGEDTQYF
.,.,TRBJ2-3,TRBV5-4,TGTGCCAGCAGCTTGTTGACGGGCACAGATACGCAGTATTTT,CASSLLTGTDTQYF
.,once,TRBJ1-5,TRBV20-1,TGCAGTGCTAGTGGGGCTACTAGCAATCAGCCCCAGCATTTT,CSASGATSNQPQHF
.,.,TRBJ1-2,TRBV9,TGTGCCAGCAGCGTAGGGGGCGGTAACTATGGCTACACCTTC,CASSVGGGNYGYTF
.,.,TRBJ2-2,TRBV5-1,TGCGCCAGCAGCTCACTCCCCGGGGGAAACACCGGGGAGCTGTTTTTT,CASSSLPGGNTGELFF
TRBD2,.,TRBJ2-1,TRBV18,TGTGCCAGCTCACGGATGAATAGACTAGCCGGCAATGAGCAGTTCTTC,CASSRMNRLAGNEQFF
TRBD1,.,TRBJ1-2,TRBV7-2,TGTGCCAGCAGCTTGGAGACAGGGGGCTCCTATGGCTACACCTTC,CASSLETGGSYGYTF
.,.,TRBJ1-1,TRBV18,TGTGCCAGCTCCGGAGGGAGGGGGTTCAACACTGAAGCTTTCTTT,CASSGGRGFNTEAFF
.,.,TRBJ2-1,TRBV4-1,TGCGCCAGCAGCCAATCGGGACGGGGTTCACTTTACAATGAGCAGTTCTTC,CASSQSGRGSLYNEQFF